Listed below are T cell receptor beta chains from one sample, sequenced in a study of shared clonotypes between healthy human individuals. TCRdb's table, derived via immunoSEQ multiplex PCR, lists solely in-frame clones and lacks some. The table shows some 650,000 clones, with around 97% occurring only once. The sequencing sample was made of naive CD4+ T cells sorted from blood. The receptor set was obtained from a woman under 40 in good health. CDR3s include the opening cysteine and the closing phenylalanine or tryptophan. The D gene is left open where the match is weak. Clone size is given for some rows only: seen once, a few or many times, or a class if the clone is expanded.

V: TRBV28; J: TRBJ2-1; D: TRBD1; size: .; CDR3: CASRTAGTGGPDEQFF; DNA: TGTGCCAGCAGGACCGCCGGGACAGGGGGCCCCGATGAGCAGTTCTTC
V: TRBV4-1; J: TRBJ1-5; D: TRBD1; size: .; CDR3: CASSQAPLGTGSNQPQHF; DNA: TGCGCCAGCAGCCAAGCCCCCTTGGGGACAGGGTCCAATCAGCCCCAGCATTTT
V: TRBV2; J: TRBJ1-1; D: .; size: .; CDR3: CASSELGVEAFF; DNA: TGTGCCAGCAGTGAACTCGGAGTTGAAGCTTTCTTT
V: TRBV30; J: TRBJ2-5; D: .; size: once; CDR3: CAWRVGPLQETQYF; DNA: TGTGCCTGGAGAGTAGGACCGTTACAAGAGACCCAGTACTTC
V: TRBV5-1; J: TRBJ2-1; D: TRBD2; size: .; CDR3: CASSPLSGNTLHEQFF; DNA: TGCGCCAGCAGCCCCCTAAGCGGGAACACCCTACATGAGCAGTTCTTC
V: TRBV30; J: TRBJ2-5; D: .; size: .; CDR3: CAWSWGQIETQYF; DNA: TGTGCCTGGAGTTGGGGGCAGATTGAGACCCAGTACTTC
V: TRBV5-6; J: TRBJ1-4; D: .; size: .; CDR3: CASSMSRATNEKLFF; DNA: TGTGCCAGCAGCATGTCCAGAGCAACTAATGAAAAACTGTTTTTT
V: TRBV28; J: TRBJ2-7; D: TRBD1; size: .; CDR3: CASGSGTGVYEQYF; DNA: TGTGCCAGCGGGTCCGGGACAGGGGTCTACGAGCAGTACTTC
V: TRBV7-9; J: TRBJ1-1; D: .; size: .; CDR3: CASSLEGNLRNTEAFF; DNA: TGTGCCAGCAGCTTAGAAGGAAACCTAAGAAACACTGAAGCTTTCTTT
V: TRBV28; J: TRBJ2-7; D: TRBD2; size: .; CDR3: CASSRFSPSGRVYEQYF; DNA: TGTGCCAGCAGTCGATTTAGCCCTAGCGGGAGGGTCTACGAGCAGTACTTC
V: TRBV5-4; J: TRBJ1-1; D: .; size: once; CDR3: CASSLKVNTEAFF; DNA: TGTGCCAGCAGCTTGAAAGTGAACACTGAAGCTTTCTTT
V: TRBV2; J: TRBJ1-5; D: .; size: .; CDR3: CASSVLQGTQPQHF; DNA: TGTGCCAGCAGTGTCCTCCAGGGGACTCAGCCCCAGCATTTT
V: TRBV19; J: TRBJ1-3; D: TRBD1; size: .; CDR3: CASSVTGADTIYF; DNA: TGTGCCAGTAGTGTGACAGGGGCGGACACCATATATTTT
V: TRBV21-1; J: TRBJ2-1; D: .; size: .; CDR3: CAAVGKQFF; DNA: TGTGCCGCTGTGGGGAAGCAGTTCTTC
V: TRBV6-6; J: TRBJ1-3; D: .; size: .; CDR3: CASSHGDSGNTIYF; DNA: TGTGCCAGCAGCCACGGTGACTCTGGAAACACCATATATTTT
V: TRBV27; J: TRBJ1-1; D: .; size: .; CDR3: CASSLISEAFF; DNA: TGTGCCAGCAGTTTAATTTCCGAAGCTTTCTTT
V: TRBV15; J: TRBJ1-2; D: .; size: .; CDR3: CATSRGRASPYGYTF; DNA: TGTGCCACCAGCAGGGGCCGGGCCTCGCCCTATGGCTACACCTTC
V: TRBV11-2; J: TRBJ2-1; D: .; size: .; CDR3: CASSTNGYNEQFF; DNA: TGTGCCAGCAGCACTAACGGGTACAATGAGCAGTTCTTC
V: TRBV28; J: TRBJ2-3; D: TRBD2; size: .; CDR3: CASSPSGVSTDTQYF; DNA: TGTGCCAGCAGTCCTAGCGGGGTTAGCACAGATACGCAGTATTTT
V: TRBV15; J: TRBJ2-7; D: .; size: .; CDR3: CATSSSPSSSYEQYF; DNA: TGTGCCACCAGCAGCTCACCCAGCAGCTCCTACGAGCAGTACTTC
V: TRBV5-1; J: TRBJ1-2; D: .; size: .; CDR3: CASSLFGEANYGYTF; DNA: TGCGCCAGCAGCTTATTTGGGGAAGCTAACTATGGCTACACCTTC
V: TRBV7-8; J: TRBJ2-1; D: TRBD2; size: .; CDR3: CASSLVLRGSDEQFF; DNA: TGTGCCAGCAGCTTAGTTCTTCGCGGGAGTGATGAGCAGTTCTTC
V: TRBV19; J: TRBJ1-2; D: .; size: .; CDR3: CASSIQAIGNYGYTF; DNA: TGTGCCAGTAGTATCCAAGCGATAGGGAACTATGGCTACACCTTC
V: TRBV6-5; J: TRBJ1-1; D: .; size: .; CDR3: CASSYRGWGRVTEAFF; DNA: TGTGCCAGCAGTTACCGGGGATGGGGGAGAGTCACTGAAGCTTTCTTT
V: TRBV5-6; J: TRBJ1-5; D: .; size: .; CDR3: CASSLYAGSGQPQHF; DNA: TGTGCCAGCAGCTTGTACGCAGGGAGCGGACAGCCCCAGCATTTT
V: TRBV28; J: TRBJ2-1; D: TRBD2; size: .; CDR3: CASDGSGAYNEQFF; DNA: TGTGCCAGCGACGGTAGCGGGGCCTACAATGAGCAGTTCTTC
V: TRBV6-1; J: TRBJ2-1; D: .; size: .; CDR3: CASNRHLLDNEQFF; DNA: TGTGCCAGCAATAGACACTTGCTAGACAATGAGCAGTTCTTC
V: TRBV6-1; J: TRBJ2-5; D: TRBD2; size: .; CDR3: CASSELAGRETQYF; DNA: TGTGCCAGCAGTGAACTAGCGGGTCGGGAGACCCAGTACTTC
V: TRBV11-3; J: TRBJ2-7; D: TRBD2; size: .; CDR3: CASSPGLAGVSEQYF; DNA: TGTGCCAGCAGCCCAGGACTAGCGGGAGTTTCCGAGCAGTACTTC
V: TRBV5-4; J: TRBJ2-5; D: .; size: .; CDR3: CASSPIGQAVQETQYF; DNA: TGTGCCAGCAGCCCCATCGGGCAGGCAGTACAAGAGACCCAGTACTTC
V: TRBV30; J: TRBJ1-3; D: .; size: few; CDR3: CAWSRDLGNTIYF; DNA: TGTGCCTGGAGTAGGGATTTGGGAAACACCATATATTTT
V: TRBV7-8; J: TRBJ1-5; D: TRBD1; size: .; CDR3: CASSLGTGEVQPQHF; DNA: TGTGCCAGCAGCTTAGGGACAGGGGAGGTTCAGCCCCAGCATTTT
V: TRBV7-8; J: TRBJ1-1; D: .; size: .; CDR3: CASGATGLATEAFF; DNA: TGTGCCAGCGGTGCCACAGGGTTGGCCACTGAAGCTTTCTTT
V: TRBV18; J: TRBJ1-5; D: TRBD1; size: .; CDR3: CASSPPGQGGQPQHF; DNA: TGTGCCAGCTCACCACCGGGACAGGGAGGTCAGCCCCAGCATTTT
V: TRBV28; J: TRBJ2-1; D: .; size: .; CDR3: CASSTATPLNEQFF; DNA: TGTGCCAGCAGTACGGCAACCCCCCTCAATGAGCAGTTCTTC
V: TRBV7-9; J: TRBJ2-7; D: TRBD2; size: .; CDR3: CATGASGFYEQYF; DNA: TGTGCCACGGGGGCTAGCGGGTTCTACGAGCAGTACTTC
V: TRBV5-5; J: TRBJ1-4; D: .; size: .; CDR3: CASSLASREKLFF; DNA: TGTGCCAGCAGCTTGGCCAGTCGAGAAAAACTGTTTTTT
V: TRBV7-2; J: TRBJ2-2; D: .; size: .; CDR3: CASSRYSGELFF; DNA: TGTGCCAGCAGTCGCTACTCCGGGGAGCTGTTTTTT
V: TRBV6-6; J: TRBJ1-1; D: .; size: .; CDR3: CASSYVQGNTEAFF; DNA: TGTGCCAGCAGTTACGTGCAAGGGAACACTGAAGCTTTCTTT
V: TRBV29-1; J: TRBJ2-7; D: .; size: few; CDR3: CSVADTIYEQYF; DNA: TGCAGCGTTGCGGACACCATTTACGAGCAGTACTTC